This TCR beta chain was sequenced for a study of T cells in Graves' hyperthyroidism and ophthalmopathy. As concerns this clonotype: What it binds is unknown.

Regions amplified from RNA transcripts were the TCR beta CDR3 regions. A set of HTBI primers served as the primers for a first-round RT-PCR of the TCR CDR3. TCRdb redid the calling of the multiplex PCR reads with MiXCR, one entry per CDR3 protein. The top ten clones hold 15% to 20% of a sample with 450,000 to 700,000 distinct CDR3 sequences, about 45% of them seen once. Study conclusions and caveats: Ophthalmopathy, which appeared later, was predicted by the model a median 6.5 months before onset. Expanded thyroid clonotypes (above 0.001) were mostly also found in blood.

The CDR3 is 15 residues long. Trimming removed 6 bases at V and 6 bases at J, with 20 bases between. Germline CDR1 and CDR2: ENHRY and SYGVKD. Patients with uncontrolled infections, other autoimmune diseases, pregnancy or lactation were excluded. Diagnosis relied on clinical symptoms, serum thyroxine and TRAb, thyroid ultrasound and orbital computed tomography. The chain combines TRBV10-3 with TRBJ1-2; weak D call: TRBD1 (5 bases). The receptor was derived from an adult woman with Graves' disease, either hyperthyroidism or ophthalmopathy (not recorded which). Source material: peripheral blood or thyroid tissue (not recorded which). The DNA of the CDR3 is TGTGCCATCAGCCCCGAAAGGGGAGTGGAAGATGGCTACACCTTC. It codes for CAISPERGVEDGYTF.